This TCR beta chain was recovered during a study of blood T cell repertoires in COVID-19. The repertoire was sequenced with immunoSEQ multiplex PCR; TCRdb's copy has only in-frame clones and lacks some. The repertoire includes roughly 240,000 clones, 85% to 90% of them detected once, and over 0.85% sits in the top ten. This clone was recorded only once. Germline-derived CDR1 and CDR2 are MNHEY and SVGEGT. The CDR3 extends over 15 amino acids. V lost 4 bases to trimming and J lost 2 bases; unmatched junction nucleotides: 4. The chain recombines TRBV6-2 or TRBV6-3 with TRBJ2-3, with 9 bases that match TRBD2. The specimen was PBMCs or T cells enriched from blood (not recorded which). The receptor's source is a man between 50 and 59 years old who had been exposed to COVID-19. Written as DNA, the CDR3 is TGTGCCAGCAGTTGGGCTAGCGGGGACACAGATACGCAGTATTTT. Residues: CASSWASGDTDTQYF.